This T cell receptor (beta chain) was identified in a study of T cell responses to AZD1222 COVID-19 vaccine. In germline, CDR1 is LGHNA, CDR2 YSLEER. This CDR3 region has 18 residues. V shed 0 bases and J shed 2 bases, with 17 bases lying between them. The table came from immunoSEQ multiplex PCR; TCRdb's copy has only in-frame clones and leaves some out. The sample holds around 130,000 clones, roughly 93% seen once. Sequenced here: peripheral blood, sampled on day 0 of AZD1222 vaccination. V gene TRBV4-3 combines with J gene TRBJ2-4; D could derive from TRBD1 or TRBD2 (5 bases each). This receptor was identified in an adult in good health. The CDR3: CASSQDPGTPSTKNIQYF. CDR3 in DNA: TGCGCCAGCAGCCAAGATCCCGGGACCCCCAGTACCAAAAACATTCAGTACTTC.